The 5 T cell receptor beta chains below all came from one sample that was sequenced in a study of cytomegalovirus exposure and HLA in healthy donors. The study ran its PCR with 60 Vbeta and 13 Jbeta primers. The data were produced by immunoSEQ multiplex PCR, yet TCRdb's version contains in-frame clones alone and is incomplete. The table shows 90,000 to 110,000 clones, with 12% to 15% occurring only once. The sequenced sample was PBMCs. The receptor source for this set is a female donor in good health and CMV-seronegative.

This clone was seen a few times. The V gene is TRBV9, the J gene TRBJ2-1; the match to TRBD2 covers 11 bases. Looked up from germline, CDR1 is SGDLS and CDR2 is YYNGEE. This CDR3 contains 16 residues. The trim removed 0 bases at V and 9 bases at J, leaving 8 bases unmatched. CDR3 DNA: TGTGCCAGCAGCGTAGCCGGGACTAGCGGTTCGGGTGAGCAGTTCTTC. It yields the protein CASSVAGTSGSGEQFF.

The table lists this clone with a few counts. J is TRBJ1-2 and V is TRBV4-3; unclear D gene. Per the germline V gene, CDR1 is LGHNA and CDR2 is YSLEER. The CDR3 has 16 amino acids. The ends were cut back, 0 bases at V and 4 bases at J, with 15 bases in the middle. CDR3 amino acids: CASSQDLGTPGYGYTF. The CDR3 DNA follows: TGCGCCAGCAGCCAAGATTTGGGTACGCCAGGCTATGGCTACACCTTC.

Only a few counts were recorded for this clone. The CDR3 sequence is CASSYGTGDEKLFF. The CDR3 bases are TGTGCCAGCAGTTACGGGACAGGGGACGAAAAACTGTTTTTT. The V call is TRBV6-6, the J call TRBJ1-4; 10 bases are a match to TRBD1. The CDR3 is made up of 14 amino acids. Trimming at V came to 2 bases and at J to 8 bases, leaving 2 bases not matched to a gene. Germline V CDR1 and CDR2: MNHNY, SVGAGI (reference sequence).

The chain combines TRBV18 with TRBJ1-1; D gene uncertain. V lost 0 bases to trimming and J lost 1 base, with 6 bases between them. CDR1 and CDR2 from the germline V gene are KGHSH and LQKENI. This CDR3 spans 14 amino acids. The CDR3 sequence: CASSPPSQNTEAFF. CDR3 nucleotides: TGTGCCAGCTCACCACCGAGCCAGAACACTGAAGCTTTCTTT.

The rearrangement uses TRBV4-3 and TRBJ1-5; 11 bases match TRBD1. V shed 0 bases and J 0 bases; nucleotides not matched to a gene: 7. The CDR3 extends over 19 amino acids. Germline V gene lookup returns CDR1 LGHNA and CDR2 YSLEER. In DNA, the CDR3 is TGCGCCAGCAGCCAAGATCGGACAGGGGGCCCCTTTAGCAATCAGCCCCAGCATTTT. Its translation is CASSQDRTGGPFSNQPQHF.